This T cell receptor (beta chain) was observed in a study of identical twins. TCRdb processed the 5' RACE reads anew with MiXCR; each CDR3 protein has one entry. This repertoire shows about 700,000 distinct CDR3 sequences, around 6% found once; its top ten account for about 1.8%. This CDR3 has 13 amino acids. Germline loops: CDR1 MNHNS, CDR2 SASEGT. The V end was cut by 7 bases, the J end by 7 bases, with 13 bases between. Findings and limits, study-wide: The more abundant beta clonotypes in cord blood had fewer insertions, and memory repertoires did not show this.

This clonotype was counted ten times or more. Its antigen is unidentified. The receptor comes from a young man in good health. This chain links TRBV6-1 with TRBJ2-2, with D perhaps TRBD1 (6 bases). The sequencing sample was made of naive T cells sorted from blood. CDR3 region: CASTHRVLGELFF. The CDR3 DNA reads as TGTGCCAGCACCCACAGGGTTCTCGGGGAGCTGTTTTTT.